The rows below give T cell receptor beta chains drawn from one sample of a study of identical twins. A single record per CDR3 protein comes from TCRdb applying MiXCR to the 5' RACE reads. The repertoire includes 230,000 or so distinct CDR3 sequences, approximately 8.6% of them detected once, and less than 4% sits in the top ten. These data are also associated with another study on yellow fever vaccine responses in identical twins.

Source material: CD8+ T cells sorted from blood. All receptors derive from a woman in her late teens or twenties in good health. The CDR3 runs from the conserved cysteine through the conserved F or W. D genes are given only for firm matches. Some rows mark clone size as missing; the rest say once, few, many or name a class of expanded clone.

j_call v_call clone_size d_call cdr3_aa cdr3_nt
TRBJ1-5 TRBV6-2/TRBV6-3 - - CASSYSSQPQHF TGTGCCAGCAGTTACTCGTCCCAGCCCCAGCATTTT
TRBJ2-1 TRBV15 - - CATSRDRAPVQHHNEQFF TGTGCCACCAGCAGAGATCGGGCTCCGGTACAGCATCACAATGAGCAGTTCTTC
TRBJ2-7 TRBV6-5 - - CASSYSQTISYEQYF TGTGCCAGCAGTTATAGTCAGACCATCTCCTACGAGCAGTACTTC
TRBJ2-2 TRBV20-1 many - CSARVMGSNTGELFF TGCAGTGCTAGAGTCATGGGCTCGAACACCGGGGAGCTGTTTTTT
TRBJ2-7 TRBV4-3 many - CASSQEYGSGSYEQYF TGCGCCAGCAGCCAAGAATACGGGAGTGGATCCTACGAGCAGTACTTC
TRBJ1-4 TRBV20-1 many - CSARSGEKLFF TGCAGTGCTAGAAGTGGCGAAAAACTGTTTTTT
TRBJ2-3 TRBV24-1 once - CATRRRGETDTQYF TGTGCCACCCGGCGCAGGGGAGAAACAGATACGCAGTATTTT
TRBJ2-1 TRBV7-6 - - CASSLTRASTHNEQFF TGTGCCAGCAGCTTAACCCGGGCGAGCACCCACAATGAGCAGTTCTTC
TRBJ2-7 TRBV7-2 few TRBD2 CASSLAASGTYEQYF TGTGCCAGCAGCTTAGCTGCTAGCGGCACCTACGAGCAGTACTTC
TRBJ2-3 TRBV30 - - CAWSVGVPSTDTQYF TGTGCCTGGAGTGTGGGGGTTCCTAGCACAGATACGCAGTATTTT
TRBJ1-1 TRBV9 few - CASSVVRGPNTEAFF TGTGCCAGCAGCGTAGTCCGGGGTCCGAACACTGAAGCTTTCTTT
TRBJ2-3 TRBV11-2 few TRBD1 CASSFGQGSTDTQYF TGTGCCAGCAGCTTCGGACAGGGGTCCACAGATACGCAGTATTTT
TRBJ2-1 TRBV10-3 - - CAITTEYNEQFF TGTGCCATCACGACGGAGTACAATGAGCAGTTCTTC
TRBJ2-7 TRBV7-2 many - CASSLEEGREQYF TGTGCCAGCAGCTTAGAGGAGGGTAGGGAGCAGTACTTC
TRBJ2-3 TRBV7-3 few - CASSALASTDTQYF TGTGCCAGCAGCGCCCTCGCCAGCACAGATACGCAGTATTTT
TRBJ2-5 TRBV5-1 few TRBD2 CASSPGLAGVEETQYF TGCGCCAGCAGCCCCGGACTAGCGGGAGTGGAAGAGACCCAGTACTTC
TRBJ1-1 TRBV5-1 many - CASSLETDEAFF TGCGCCAGCAGCCTGGAGACGGATGAAGCTTTCTTT
TRBJ2-7 TRBV3-1 many TRBD1 CASSPIGTGRYEQYF TGTGCCAGCAGCCCTATCGGGACAGGGCGTTACGAGCAGTACTTC
TRBJ2-2 TRBV11-2 - - CASSSHGAGVAGELFF TGTGCCAGCAGCTCGCACGGGGCGGGTGTCGCGGGGGAGCTGTTTTTT
TRBJ2-1 TRBV19 few TRBD2 CASSVTAGGNEQFF TGTGCCAGTAGTGTAACGGCGGGGGGGAATGAGCAGTTCTTC
TRBJ2-3 TRBV12-5 - - CASGLVLTDTQYF TGTGCTAGTGGTTTGGTACTGACAGATACGCAGTATTTT
TRBJ1-2 TRBV3-1 many - CASSQDGSDYGYTF TGTGCCAGCAGCCAAGATGGGTCAGACTATGGCTACACCTTC
TRBJ2-2 TRBV6-5 few TRBD1 CASSYSVGTGGAGELFF TGTGCCAGCAGTTACTCGGTGGGGACAGGGGGGGCCGGGGAGCTGTTTTTT
TRBJ2-7 TRBV29-1 few TRBD1 CSVVLTGGVSYEQYF TGCAGCGTTGTGTTAACAGGGGGCGTCTCCTACGAGCAGTACTTC
TRBJ1-2 TRBV15 - - CATSRDVGLGNYGYTF TGTGCCACCAGCAGAGATGTGGGATTGGGTAACTATGGCTACACCTTC
TRBJ1-1 TRBV6-5 - TRBD1 CASSYSGTGAEAFF TGTGCCAGCAGTTACTCCGGGACAGGGGCTGAAGCTTTCTTT
TRBJ2-7 TRBV2 - TRBD1 CASSWVDRAGEQYF TGTGCCAGCAGTTGGGTAGACAGGGCGGGCGAGCAGTACTTC
TRBJ2-1 TRBV7-2 - TRBD1 CASSLVAGTEYLQQTYNEQFF TGTGCCAGCAGCTTAGTCGCCGGGACAGAATACCTCCAACAAACCTACAATGAGCAGTTCTTC
TRBJ2-1 TRBV4-1 many TRBD2 CASSQVDLGTSGEQFF TGCGCCAGCAGCCAGGTCGACCTTGGGACTAGCGGTGAGCAGTTCTTC
TRBJ2-1 TRBV12-3/TRBV12-4 many - CASRGHEQFF TGTGCCAGCAGGGGGCATGAGCAGTTCTTC
TRBJ2-7 TRBV2 many TRBD2 CASSDESGSNWEQYF TGTGCCAGCAGTGACGAGAGCGGGAGCAATTGGGAGCAGTACTTC
TRBJ2-6 TRBV12-3/TRBV12-4 many TRBD1 CASRTRDRGSGANVLTF TGTGCCAGCAGAACCCGGGACAGGGGCTCTGGGGCCAACGTCCTGACTTTC
TRBJ1-4 TRBV25-1 many - CASSQWAEGEKLFF TGTGCCAGCAGCCAGTGGGCCGAAGGAGAAAAACTGTTTTTT
TRBJ1-3 TRBV6-1 few - CASSGGLSGNTIYF TGTGCCAGCAGTGGTGGACTCTCTGGAAACACCATATATTTT
TRBJ2-7 TRBV27 many - CASSRQGYEQYF TGTGCCAGCAGTAGGCAGGGCTACGAGCAGTACTTC
TRBJ2-1 TRBV27 many - CASSADNEQFF TGTGCCAGCAGTGCCGACAATGAGCAGTTCTTC
TRBJ2-7 TRBV20-1 - - CSAGKVLVYEQYF TGCAGTGCTGGAAAGGTACTGGTCTACGAGCAGTACTTC